The present entry profiles one T cell receptor (beta chain) with its context. The antigen remains unidentified. When the RNA was reverse transcribed, random hexamers were used with an input of roughly 0.45 to 1 ug. Multiplex PCR with immunoSEQ amplified the TCR beta CDR3 across 54 Vbeta and 13 Jbeta. Each CDR3 protein is one row after TCRdb ran MiXCR on the immunoSEQ multiplex PCR reads. Among roughly 120,000 distinct CDR3 sequences listed, about 92% were seen once. This sample was taken from a study of CD8 T cells in Susac syndrome. Study-wide points: As the study acknowledged, the number of individuals in its TCR sequencing and HLA analysis was relatively small.

Trimming stripped 0 bases from V and 8 bases from J, with 8 bases between. Germline V lookup: CDR1 SGHRS, CDR2 YFSETQ. This CDR3 is built from 13 residues. Sequencing of TCR beta was undertaken in CD8+ and CD4+ T cells derived from blood. The TEMRA cells underwent FACS enrichment, while the CD8+ and CD4+ T cells underwent negative isolation. This clonotype was obtained from a human donor with multiple sclerosis. The J gene is TRBJ1-4, the V gene TRBV5-1; D is unresolved. The specimen sequenced was CD4+ T cells from PBMCs. The CDR3 region is CASSLDISEKLFF. As DNA, the CDR3 is TGCGCCAGCAGCTTGGATATTTCGGAAAAACTGTTTTTT.